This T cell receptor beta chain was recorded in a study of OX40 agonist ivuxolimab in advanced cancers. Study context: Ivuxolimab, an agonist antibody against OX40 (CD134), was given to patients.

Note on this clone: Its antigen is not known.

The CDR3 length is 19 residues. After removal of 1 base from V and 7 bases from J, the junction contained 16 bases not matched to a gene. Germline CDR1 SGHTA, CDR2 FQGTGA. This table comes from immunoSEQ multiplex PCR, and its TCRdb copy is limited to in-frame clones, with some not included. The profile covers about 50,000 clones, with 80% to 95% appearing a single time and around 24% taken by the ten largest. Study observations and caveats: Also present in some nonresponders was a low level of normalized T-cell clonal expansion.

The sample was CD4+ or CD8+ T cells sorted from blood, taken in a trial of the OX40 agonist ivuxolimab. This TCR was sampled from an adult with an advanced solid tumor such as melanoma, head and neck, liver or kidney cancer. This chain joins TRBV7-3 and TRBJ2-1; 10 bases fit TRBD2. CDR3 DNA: TGTGCCAGCAGCTTAAATCCTAGGACTAGCGGCCCCCAGGGGAATGAGCAGTTCTTC. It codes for CASSLNPRTSGPQGNEQFF.